Described below is a single TCR beta chain sequence and its context. Its target is not known. These data belong to a study of cytomegalovirus exposure and HLA in healthy donors. Study conclusions and caveats: Researchers reported in a later analysis that common viral pathogens appeared linked to several top clusters. A missense DCLRE1C variant was associated with V- and J-gene trimming of TCR beta chains in a later analysis, and an independent cohort replicated the association.

Looked up from germline, CDR1 is LGHNA and CDR2 is YSLEER. Unmatched junction bases numbered 10, after V lost 3 bases and J lost 7 bases. This CDR3 region has 15 residues. Use of 60 Vbeta and 13 Jbeta primers characterized the PCR. Assay used: immunoSEQ multiplex PCR; TCRdb lists only in-frame clones, some missing. Of 150,000 to 200,000 clones listed, about 77% were seen once; the top ten hold roughly 2.6%. The V gene is TRBV4-3, the J gene TRBJ1-2; TRBD1 matches 8 bases. This receptor was obtained from a middle-aged woman in good health and CMV-seropositive. The sample was PBMCs. CDR3 sequence reads: CASSHLDRGASGYTF. For the CDR3, the DNA is TGCGCCAGCAGCCACCTTGACAGGGGCGCCTCTGGCTACACCTTC.